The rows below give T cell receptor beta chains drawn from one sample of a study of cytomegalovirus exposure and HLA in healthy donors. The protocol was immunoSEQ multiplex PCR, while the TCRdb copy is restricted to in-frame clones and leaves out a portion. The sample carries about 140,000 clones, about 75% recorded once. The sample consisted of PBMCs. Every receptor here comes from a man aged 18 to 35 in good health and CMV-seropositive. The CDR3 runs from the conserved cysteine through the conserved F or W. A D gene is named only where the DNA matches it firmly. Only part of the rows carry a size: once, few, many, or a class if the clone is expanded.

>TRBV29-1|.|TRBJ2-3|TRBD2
CSAQSGSNIDTQYF
TGCAGCGCCCAAAGCGGGAGTAATATAGATACGCAGTATTTT
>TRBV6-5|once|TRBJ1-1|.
CASSYSRAATEAFF
TGTGCCAGCAGTTACTCGAGGGCAGCCACTGAAGCTTTCTTT
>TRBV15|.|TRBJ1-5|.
CATSRPGFGQPQHF
TGTGCCACCAGCAGACCAGGGTTCGGGCAGCCCCAGCATTTT
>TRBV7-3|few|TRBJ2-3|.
CASKNTVYTDTQYF
TGTGCCTCCAAGAACACCGTATACACAGATACGCAGTATTTT
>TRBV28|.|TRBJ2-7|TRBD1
CASSTSGGEQYF
TGTGCCAGCAGTACCTCAGGGGGCGAGCAGTACTTC
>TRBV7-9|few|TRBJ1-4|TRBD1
CATRRQGGEKLFF
TGTGCCACTAGACGGCAGGGGGGTGAAAAACTGTTTTTT
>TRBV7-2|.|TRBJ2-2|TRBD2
CASSLGSGRAENTGELFF
TGTGCCAGCAGCTTGGGGAGCGGGAGGGCAGAGAACACCGGGGAGCTGTTTTTT
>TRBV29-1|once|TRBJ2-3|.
CSAKKSLRIQDTQYF
TGCAGCGCCAAGAAGTCATTGAGGATCCAAGATACGCAGTATTTT
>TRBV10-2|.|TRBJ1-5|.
CASSAGEGGQPQHF
TGCGCCAGCAGTGCGGGGGAGGGGGGTCAGCCCCAGCATTTT
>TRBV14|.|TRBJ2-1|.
CASSQKAGPSYNEQFF
TGTGCCAGCAGCCAGAAAGCGGGTCCCTCCTACAATGAGCAGTTCTTC
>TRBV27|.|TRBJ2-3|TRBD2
CARMDLSGRGTDTQYF
TGTGCCCGCATGGATCTTAGCGGGAGGGGCACAGATACGCAGTATTTT
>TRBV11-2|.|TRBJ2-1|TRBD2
CASSLVLSGRAGNEQFF
TGTGCCAGCAGCTTAGTTTTGAGCGGGAGGGCCGGGAATGAGCAGTTCTTC
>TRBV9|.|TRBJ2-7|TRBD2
CASSEGEGLAGGFEQYF
TGTGCCAGCAGCGAGGGGGAGGGACTAGCGGGAGGCTTCGAGCAGTACTTC
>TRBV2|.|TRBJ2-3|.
CASSFSGLSTDTQYF
TGTGCCAGCAGTTTCTCGGGACTCAGCACAGATACGCAGTATTTT
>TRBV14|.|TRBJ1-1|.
CASSQDILALRTEAFF
TGTGCCAGCAGCCAAGATATCCTTGCGTTGAGGACTGAAGCTTTCTTT
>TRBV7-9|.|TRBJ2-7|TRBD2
CASSDGTSGRASYEQYF
TGTGCCAGCAGTGACGGGACTAGCGGGAGGGCCTCCTACGAGCAGTACTTC
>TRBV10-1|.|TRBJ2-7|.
CASSVTGKGQYF
TGCGCCAGCAGTGTCACAGGGAAGGGGCAGTACTTC
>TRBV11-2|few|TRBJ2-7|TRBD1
CASTPGQSYEQYF
TGTGCCAGCACCCCGGGACAGTCCTACGAGCAGTACTTC
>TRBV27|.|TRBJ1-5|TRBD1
CASRATGGWGNQPQHF
TGTGCCAGCAGGGCGACAGGGGGATGGGGCAATCAGCCCCAGCATTTT
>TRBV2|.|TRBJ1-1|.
CASSGVIEAFF
TGTGCCAGCAGTGGAGTTATTGAAGCTTTCTTT
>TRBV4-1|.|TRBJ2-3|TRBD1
CASSQGSGGVGTDTQYF
TGCGCCAGCAGCCAAGGCTCAGGGGGCGTGGGCACAGATACGCAGTATTTT
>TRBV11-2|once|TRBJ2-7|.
CASSLGISLDEQYF
TGTGCCAGCAGCTTAGGAATTAGTCTCGACGAGCAGTACTTC
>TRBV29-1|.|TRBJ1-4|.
CSVTRNSATNEKLFF
TGCAGCGTTACGCGTAATAGTGCAACTAATGAAAAACTGTTTTTT
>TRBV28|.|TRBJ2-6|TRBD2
CASTTGRVRSSGANVLTF
TGTGCCAGCACCACGGGGAGGGTAAGAAGCTCTGGGGCCAACGTCCTGACTTTC
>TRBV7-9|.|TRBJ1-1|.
CASSLGGISEAFF
TGTGCCAGCAGCTTGGGGGGGATCTCTGAAGCTTTCTTT
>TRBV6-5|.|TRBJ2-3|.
CASSYSRPDYTDTQYF
TGTGCCAGCAGTTACTCTCGGCCGGACTACACAGATACGCAGTATTTT
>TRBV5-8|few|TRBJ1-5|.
CASSFIASSGPESNQPQHF
TGTGCCAGCAGCTTCATCGCTTCTTCAGGGCCTGAGAGCAATCAGCCCCAGCATTTT
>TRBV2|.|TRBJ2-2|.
CASSVQGMPGELFF
TGTGCCAGCAGTGTCCAGGGAATGCCCGGGGAGCTGTTTTTT
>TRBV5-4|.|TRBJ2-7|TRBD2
CASSFPGGRASGEQYF
TGTGCCAGCAGCTTTCCTGGCGGGAGGGCCTCAGGCGAGCAGTACTTC
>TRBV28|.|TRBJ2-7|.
CASSFDLALNEQYF
TGTGCCAGCAGTTTTGACCTAGCGCTCAACGAGCAGTACTTC
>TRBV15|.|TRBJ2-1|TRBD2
CATSRGLGTSGRNEQFF
TGTGCCACCAGCAGGGGGCTTGGGACTAGCGGGAGAAATGAGCAGTTCTTC
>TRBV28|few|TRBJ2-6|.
CASSFTPTQGDSGANVLTF
TGTGCCAGCAGCTTTACCCCAACACAGGGAGACTCTGGGGCCAACGTCCTGACTTTC
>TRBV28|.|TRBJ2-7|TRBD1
CASSSLTGGRGYEQYF
TGTGCCAGCAGTTCATTGACAGGGGGCAGGGGCTACGAGCAGTACTTC
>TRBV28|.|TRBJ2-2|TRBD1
CASSIGFGTGDHTGELFF
TGTGCCAGCAGCATAGGGTTCGGGACAGGGGACCACACCGGGGAGCTGTTTTTT
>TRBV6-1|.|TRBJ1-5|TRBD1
CASSLTGVGNQPQHF
TGTGCCAGCAGTTTAACAGGGGTAGGCAATCAGCCCCAGCATTTT
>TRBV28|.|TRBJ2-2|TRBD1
CASKGQGGPGELFF
TGTGCCAGCAAAGGACAGGGGGGGCCCGGGGAGCTGTTTTTT
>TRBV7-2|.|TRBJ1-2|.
CASNSQTSAYGYTF
TGTGCCAGCAACTCACAGACCTCGGCGTATGGCTACACCTTC
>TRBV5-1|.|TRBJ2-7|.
CASANRDAGSYEQYF
TGCGCCAGCGCAAACAGGGATGCGGGCTCCTACGAGCAGTACTTC
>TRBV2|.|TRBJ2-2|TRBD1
CASKRSQGASGELFF
TGTGCCAGTAAACGATCGCAGGGGGCAAGCGGGGAGCTGTTTTTT
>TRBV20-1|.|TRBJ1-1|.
CSAPYRSEAFF
TGCAGTGCTCCCTATCGGTCTGAAGCTTTCTTT
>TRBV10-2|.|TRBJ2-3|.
CASTRIARSTDTQYF
TGCGCCAGCACCCGTATAGCCCGGAGCACAGATACGCAGTATTTT